This T cell receptor beta chain was observed in a study of blood T cell repertoires in COVID-19. Study details: Acute-phase and convalescent COVID-19 samples originated in the United States, Italy and Spain. Sample material is recorded as cDNA or gDNA derived from T cells, B-cell-depleted T cells, or PBMCs.

Germline CDR1 is SNHLY and CDR2 is FYNNEI. This CDR3 contains 16 residues. With V trimmed by 3 bases and J by 8 bases, 9 bases remained unmatched. Original methodology: How many nucleated cells were present was estimated from reference gene primer amplification. Sequencing was performed with immunoSEQ multiplex PCR; in TCRdb, only in-frame clones are kept and a portion is missing. Clone size and the V and J calls come from that table; the DNA yielded D and trimming. The sample carries about 260,000 clones, roughly four fifths recorded once. The rearrangement joins TRBV2 to TRBJ1-6; TRBD1 aligns across 8 bases. This TCR came from a woman older than 75 with acute or convalescent COVID-19. Sequenced material: peripheral blood. This CDR3 is CASSEVFGQGDSPLHF. CDR3 bases: TGTGCCAGCAGTGAGGTTTTTGGACAGGGTGATTCACCCCTCCACTTT.